This T cell receptor beta chain was identified in a study of follicular helper T cells after annual influenza vaccination. Time point specified: 2015-2016 season, pre-vaccination. The germline V gene encodes CDR1 MDHEN and CDR2 SYDVKM. This CDR3 has 12 residues. Trimming stripped 3 bases from V and 11 bases from J, with 13 bases between. Some clones are missing from TCRdb's copy, which holds only in-frame ones; the method was immunoSEQ multiplex PCR. The data show around 10,000 clones, over 75% seen once. This material consisted of CXCR5+ CD38- circulating T follicular helper cells from blood, taken on the day of influenza vaccination. Subset specified: circulating Tfh, non-naive CD4+CXCR5+PD-1+ (ICOS+CD38+ or ICOS-CD38-). V is TRBV28 and J is TRBJ1-1, with no clear D. This TCR was sampled from an adult who received the influenza vaccine. The CDR3 sequence: CASSLVAGLAFF. The CDR3 DNA is TGTGCCAGCAGTTTGGTGGCGGGGTTGGCTTTCTTT.